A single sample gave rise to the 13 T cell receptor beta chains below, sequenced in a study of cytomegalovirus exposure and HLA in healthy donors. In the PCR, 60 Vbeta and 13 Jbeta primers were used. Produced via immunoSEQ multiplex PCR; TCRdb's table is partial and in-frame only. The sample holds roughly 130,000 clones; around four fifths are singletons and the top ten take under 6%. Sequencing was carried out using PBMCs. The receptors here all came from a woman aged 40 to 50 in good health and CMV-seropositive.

CDR3 region: CASSLTSASSYEQYF. In nucleotides, the CDR3 is TGTGCCAGCAGTTTAACTAGCGCTAGCTCCTACGAGCAGTACTTC. The rearrangement uses TRBV28 and TRBJ2-7; 7 nucleotides match TRBD2. The V segment lost 2 bases and the J segment 0 bases; nucleotides outside the gene matches: 4. CDR1 is MDHEN, CDR2 SYDVKM, per germline. This CDR3 has 15 amino acids.

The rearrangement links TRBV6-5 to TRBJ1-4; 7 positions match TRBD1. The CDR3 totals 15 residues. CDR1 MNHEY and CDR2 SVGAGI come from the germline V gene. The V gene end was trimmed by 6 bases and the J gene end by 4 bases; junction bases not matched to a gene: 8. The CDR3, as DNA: TGTGCCAGCAGCCTTACAGGGGTGGATAATGAAAAACTGTTTTTT. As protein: CASSLTGVDNEKLFF.

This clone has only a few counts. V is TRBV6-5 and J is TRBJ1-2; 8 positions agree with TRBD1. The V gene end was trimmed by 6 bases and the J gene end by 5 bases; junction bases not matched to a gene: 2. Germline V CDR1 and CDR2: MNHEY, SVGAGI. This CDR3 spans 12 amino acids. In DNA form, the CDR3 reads TGTGCCAGCAGGGGGACAGGATATGGCTACACCTTC. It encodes CASRGTGYGYTF.

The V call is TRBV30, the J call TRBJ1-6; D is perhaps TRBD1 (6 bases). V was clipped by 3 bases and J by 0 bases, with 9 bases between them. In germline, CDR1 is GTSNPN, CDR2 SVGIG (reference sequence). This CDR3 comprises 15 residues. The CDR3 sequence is CAWRGQSSYNSPLHF. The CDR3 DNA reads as TGTGCCTGGAGAGGACAGAGCTCCTATAATTCACCCCTCCACTTT.

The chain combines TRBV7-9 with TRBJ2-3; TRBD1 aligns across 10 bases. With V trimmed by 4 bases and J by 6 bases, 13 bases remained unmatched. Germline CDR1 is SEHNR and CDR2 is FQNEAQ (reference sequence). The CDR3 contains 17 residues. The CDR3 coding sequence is TGTGCCAGCAGCTCCTCTACCGGGACAGGGGTCCCGGATACGCAGTATTTT. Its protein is CASSSSTGTGVPDTQYF.

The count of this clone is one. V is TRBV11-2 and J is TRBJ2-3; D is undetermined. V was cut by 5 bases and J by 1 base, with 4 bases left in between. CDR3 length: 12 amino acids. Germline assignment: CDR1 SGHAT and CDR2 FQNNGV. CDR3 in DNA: TGTGCCAGCAGCAGAGGCACAGATACGCAGTATTTT. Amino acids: CASSRGTDTQYF.

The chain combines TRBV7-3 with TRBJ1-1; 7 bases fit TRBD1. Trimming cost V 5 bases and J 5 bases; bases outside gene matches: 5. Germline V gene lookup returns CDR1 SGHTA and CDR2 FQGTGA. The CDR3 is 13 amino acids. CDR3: CASSTAQGTEAFF. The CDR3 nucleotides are TGTGCCAGCAGCACGGCACAGGGGACTGAAGCTTTCTTT. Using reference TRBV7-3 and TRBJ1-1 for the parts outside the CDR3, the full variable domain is GAGVSQTPSNKVTEKGKYVELRCDPISGHTALYWYRQSLGQGPEFLIYFQGTGAADDSGLPNDRFFAVRPEGSVSTLKIQRTERGDSAVYLCASSTAQGTEAFFGQGTRLTVV.

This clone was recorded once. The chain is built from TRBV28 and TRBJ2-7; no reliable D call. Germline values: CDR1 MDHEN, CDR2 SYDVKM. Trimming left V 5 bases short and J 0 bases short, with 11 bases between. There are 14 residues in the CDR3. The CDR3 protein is CASSGADNSYEQYF. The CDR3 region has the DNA TGTGCCAGCAGTGGCGCTGACAACTCCTACGAGCAGTACTTC.

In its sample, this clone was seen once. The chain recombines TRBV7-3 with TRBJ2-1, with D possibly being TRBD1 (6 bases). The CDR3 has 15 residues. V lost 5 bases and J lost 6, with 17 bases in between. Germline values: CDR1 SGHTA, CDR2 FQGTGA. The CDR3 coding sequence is TGTGCCAGCAGCGAGGGACAAGGCCTTCCCAATGAGCAGTTCTTC. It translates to CASSEGQGLPNEQFF.

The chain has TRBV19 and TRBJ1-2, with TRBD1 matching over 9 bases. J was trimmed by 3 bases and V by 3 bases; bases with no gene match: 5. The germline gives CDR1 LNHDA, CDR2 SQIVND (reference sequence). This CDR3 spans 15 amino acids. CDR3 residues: CASSIGTGRDYGYTF. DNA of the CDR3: TGTGCCAGTAGTATTGGGACAGGGAGGGACTATGGCTACACCTTC.

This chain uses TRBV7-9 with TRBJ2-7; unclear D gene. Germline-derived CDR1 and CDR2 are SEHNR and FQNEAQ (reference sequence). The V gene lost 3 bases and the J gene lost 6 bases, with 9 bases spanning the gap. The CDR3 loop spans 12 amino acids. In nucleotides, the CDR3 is TGTGCCAGCAGCTTCCTTTCGGGCGAGCAGTACTTC. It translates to CASSFLSGEQYF.

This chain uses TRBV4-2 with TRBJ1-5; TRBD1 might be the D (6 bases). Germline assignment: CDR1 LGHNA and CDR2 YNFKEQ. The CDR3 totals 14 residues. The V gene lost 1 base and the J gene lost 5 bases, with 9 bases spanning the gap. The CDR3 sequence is CASSQVKGDQPQHF. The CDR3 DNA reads TGTGCCAGCAGCCAAGTCAAGGGGGATCAGCCCCAGCATTTT.

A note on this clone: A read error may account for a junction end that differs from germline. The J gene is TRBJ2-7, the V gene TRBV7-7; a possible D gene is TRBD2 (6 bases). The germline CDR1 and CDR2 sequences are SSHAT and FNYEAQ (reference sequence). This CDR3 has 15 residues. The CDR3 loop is CASSLAVGQNYEQYF. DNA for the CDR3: TGTGCTAGCAGCTTAGCGGTTGGGCAGAACTACGAGCAGTACTTC.